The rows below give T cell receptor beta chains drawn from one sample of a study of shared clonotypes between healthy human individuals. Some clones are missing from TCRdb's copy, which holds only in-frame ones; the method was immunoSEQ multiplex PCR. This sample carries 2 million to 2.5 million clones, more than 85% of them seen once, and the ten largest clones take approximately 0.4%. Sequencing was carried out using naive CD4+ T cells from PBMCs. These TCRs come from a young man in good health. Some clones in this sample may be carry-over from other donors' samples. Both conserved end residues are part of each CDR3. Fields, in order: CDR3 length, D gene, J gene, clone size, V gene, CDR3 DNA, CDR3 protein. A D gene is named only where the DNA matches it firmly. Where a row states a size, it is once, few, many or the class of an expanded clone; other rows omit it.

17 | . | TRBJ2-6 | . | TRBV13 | TGTGCCAGCGGAACCCTCCAGCTGATCTCTGGGGCCAACGTCCTGACTTTC | CASGTLQLISGANVLTF
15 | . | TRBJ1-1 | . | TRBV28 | TGTGCCAGCAGTTCCCTGGGTACAGGGCAGGCTGAAGCTTTCTTT | CASSSLGTGQAEAFF
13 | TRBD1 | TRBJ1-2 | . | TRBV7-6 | TGTGCCAGCAGCCCTAAACCACAGGGGATTGGCACCTTC | CASSPKPQGIGTF
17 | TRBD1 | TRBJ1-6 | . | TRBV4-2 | TGTGCCAGCAGCCAAGACAGGGACAGCGCCTATAATTCACCCCTCCACTTT | CASSQDRDSAYNSPLHF
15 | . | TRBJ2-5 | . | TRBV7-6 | TGTGCCAGCAGCTTAGTAAGGGGGGGCAGCGTGACCCAGTACTTC | CASSLVRGGSVTQYF
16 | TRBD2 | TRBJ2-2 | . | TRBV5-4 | TGTGCCAGCAGCTTGGGCGCGGGAGAGTTCCCCGGGGAGCTGTTTTTT | CASSLGAGEFPGELFF
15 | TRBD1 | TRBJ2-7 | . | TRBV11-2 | TGTGCCAGCAGCTTAGTTCGGGACAGATCCTACGAGCAGTACTTC | CASSLVRDRSYEQYF
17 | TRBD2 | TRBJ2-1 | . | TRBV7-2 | TGTGCCAGCAGTTTAGGGACTAGCGGGAGGGCCGGGAATGAGCAGTTCTTC | CASSLGTSGRAGNEQFF
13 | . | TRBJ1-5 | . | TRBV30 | TGTGCCTGGAGTGTACGGGGTTCTCAGCCCCAGCATTTT | CAWSVRGSQPQHF
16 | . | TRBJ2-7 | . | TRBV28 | TGTGCCAGCAGTTTAAGGGGGGCCGGGAGCTCCTACGAGCAGTACTTC | CASSLRGAGSSYEQYF
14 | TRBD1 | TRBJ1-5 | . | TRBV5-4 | TGTGCCAGCAGCTCGTCAGGGGGCCGGCAGCCCCAGCATTTT | CASSSSGGRQPQHF
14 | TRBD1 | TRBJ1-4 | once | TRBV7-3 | TGTGCCAGCAGCTTAAAGGGGGCGGGAGAAAAACTGTTTTTT | CASSLKGAGEKLFF
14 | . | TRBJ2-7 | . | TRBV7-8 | TGTGCCAGCACCCCCAGGGGAACATTCTACGAGCAGTACTTC | CASTPRGTFYEQYF
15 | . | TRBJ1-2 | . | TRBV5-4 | TGTGCCAGCAGCCCCCTTCTGATCGGGGGCTATGGCTACACCTTC | CASSPLLIGGYGYTF
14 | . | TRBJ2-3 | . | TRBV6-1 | TGTGCCAGTAGGGTGGGATCTTACACAGATACGCAGTATTTT | CASRVGSYTDTQYF
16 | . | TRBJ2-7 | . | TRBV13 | TGTGCCAGCAGCTCCCGACCGGACAGTTTGGGCCACGAGCAGTACTTC | CASSSRPDSLGHEQYF
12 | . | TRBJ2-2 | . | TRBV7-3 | TGTGCCAGCAGCTTATGGCCCGGGGAGCTGTTTTTT | CASSLWPGELFF
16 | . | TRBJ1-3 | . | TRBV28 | TGTGCCAGCAGTCGGGGAGGAAGGGGCTCTGGAAACACCATATATTTT | CASSRGGRGSGNTIYF
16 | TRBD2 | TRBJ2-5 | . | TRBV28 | TGTGCCAGCAGTCCTACTAGCGCTAACTTCCAAGAGACCCAGTACTTC | CASSPTSANFQETQYF
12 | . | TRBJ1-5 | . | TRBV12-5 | TGTGCTAGTGGTTTGACTCCTCAGCCCCAGCATTTT | CASGLTPQPQHF
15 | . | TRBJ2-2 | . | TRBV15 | TGTGCCACCAGCAGAGATTGGCAGGCCACCGGGGAGCTGTTTTTT | CATSRDWQATGELFF
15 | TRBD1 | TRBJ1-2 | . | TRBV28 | TGTGCCAGCAGTTACTACAGGGGGATGGGGGATGGCTACACCTTC | CASSYYRGMGDGYTF
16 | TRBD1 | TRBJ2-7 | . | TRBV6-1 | TGTGCCAGCAGTGACGCCCGGGACAGCTACTCCTACGAGCAGTACTTC | CASSDARDSYSYEQYF
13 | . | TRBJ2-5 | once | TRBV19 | TGTGCCAGTAGTATTGGTCGGGGAGAGACCCAGTACTTC | CASSIGRGETQYF
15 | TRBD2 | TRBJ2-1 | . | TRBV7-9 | TGTGCCAGCAGCTTGGTTAGCGGGAGAGCGGGTGAGCAGTTCTTC | CASSLVSGRAGEQFF
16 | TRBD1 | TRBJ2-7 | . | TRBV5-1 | TGCGCCAGCAGCTCCGAAAGGCAGGGGGCCGGCTACGAGCAGTACTTC | CASSSERQGAGYEQYF
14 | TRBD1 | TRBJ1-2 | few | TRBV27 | TGTGCCAGCAGCCCGGACAGGGGGCAATATGGCTACACCTTC | CASSPDRGQYGYTF